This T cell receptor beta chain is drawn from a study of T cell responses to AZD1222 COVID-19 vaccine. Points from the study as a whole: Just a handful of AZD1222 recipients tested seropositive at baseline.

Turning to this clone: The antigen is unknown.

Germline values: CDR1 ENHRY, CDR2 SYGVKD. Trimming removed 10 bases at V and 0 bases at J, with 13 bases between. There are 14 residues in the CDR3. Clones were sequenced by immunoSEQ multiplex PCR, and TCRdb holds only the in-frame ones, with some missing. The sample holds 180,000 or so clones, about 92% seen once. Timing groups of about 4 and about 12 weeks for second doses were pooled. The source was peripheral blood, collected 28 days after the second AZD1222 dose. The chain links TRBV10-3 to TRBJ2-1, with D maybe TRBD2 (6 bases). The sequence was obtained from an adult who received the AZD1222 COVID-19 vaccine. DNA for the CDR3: TGTGCCACTGGGACTCCCCTCTCCTACAATGAGCAGTTCTTC. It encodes CATGTPLSYNEQFF.